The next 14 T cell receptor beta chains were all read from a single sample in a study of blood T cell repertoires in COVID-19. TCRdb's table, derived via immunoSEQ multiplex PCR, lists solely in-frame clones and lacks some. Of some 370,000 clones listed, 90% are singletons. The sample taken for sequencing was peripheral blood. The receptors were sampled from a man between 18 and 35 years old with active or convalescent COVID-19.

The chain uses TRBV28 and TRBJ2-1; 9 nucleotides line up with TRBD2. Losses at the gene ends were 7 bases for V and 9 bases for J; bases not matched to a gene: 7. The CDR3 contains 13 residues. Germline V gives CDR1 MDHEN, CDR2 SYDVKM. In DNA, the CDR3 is TGTGCCAGCAACGCGGGAGGGCGGGGTGAGCAGTTCTTC. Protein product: CASNAGGRGEQFF.

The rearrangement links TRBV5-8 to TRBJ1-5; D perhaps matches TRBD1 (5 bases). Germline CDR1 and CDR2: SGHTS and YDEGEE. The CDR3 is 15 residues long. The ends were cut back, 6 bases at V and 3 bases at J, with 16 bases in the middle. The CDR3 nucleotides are TGTGCCAGCACCCTTTCCGGGGGGTTCAATCAGCCCCAGCATTTT. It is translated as CASTLSGGFNQPQHF.

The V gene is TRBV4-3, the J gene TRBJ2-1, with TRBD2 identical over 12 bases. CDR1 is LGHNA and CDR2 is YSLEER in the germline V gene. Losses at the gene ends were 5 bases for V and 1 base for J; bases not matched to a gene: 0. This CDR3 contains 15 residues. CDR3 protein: CASSGTSGSYNEQFF. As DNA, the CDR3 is TGCGCCAGCAGCGGGACTAGCGGGTCCTACAATGAGCAGTTCTTC.

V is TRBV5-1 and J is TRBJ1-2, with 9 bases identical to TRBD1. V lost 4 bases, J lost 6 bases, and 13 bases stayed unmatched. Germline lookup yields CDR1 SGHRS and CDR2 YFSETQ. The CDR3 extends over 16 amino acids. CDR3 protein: CASSPYGTGLEDGYTF. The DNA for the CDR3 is TGCGCCAGCAGCCCATACGGGACAGGGTTAGAGGATGGCTACACCTTC.

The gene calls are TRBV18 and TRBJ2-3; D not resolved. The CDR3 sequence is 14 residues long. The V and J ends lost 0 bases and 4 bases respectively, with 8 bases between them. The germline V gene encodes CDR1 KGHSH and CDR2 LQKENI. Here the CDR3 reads CASSPPQRADTQYF. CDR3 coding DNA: TGTGCCAGCTCACCACCGCAACGGGCAGATACGCAGTATTTT.

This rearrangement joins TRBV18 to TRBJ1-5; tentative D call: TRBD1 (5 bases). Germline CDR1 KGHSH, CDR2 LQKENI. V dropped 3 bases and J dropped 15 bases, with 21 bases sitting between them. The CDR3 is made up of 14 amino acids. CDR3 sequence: CASSPIPGDSPGHF. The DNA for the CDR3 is TGTGCCAGCTCACCTATCCCTGGGGACTCCCCCGGGCATTTT.

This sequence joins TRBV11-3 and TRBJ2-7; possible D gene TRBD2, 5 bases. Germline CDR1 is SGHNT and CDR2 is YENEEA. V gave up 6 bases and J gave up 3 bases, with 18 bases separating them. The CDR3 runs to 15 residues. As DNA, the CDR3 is TGTGCCAGCAGTATCAGTCCGGTCGGAGGCTACGAGCAGTACTTC. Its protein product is CASSISPVGGYEQYF.

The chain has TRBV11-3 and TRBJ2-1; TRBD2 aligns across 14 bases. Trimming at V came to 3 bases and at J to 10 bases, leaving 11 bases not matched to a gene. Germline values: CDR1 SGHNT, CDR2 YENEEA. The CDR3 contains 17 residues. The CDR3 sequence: CASSFPSTSGGAGEQFF. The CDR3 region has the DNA TGTGCCAGCAGCTTCCCCTCGACTAGCGGGGGGGCCGGCGAGCAGTTCTTC.

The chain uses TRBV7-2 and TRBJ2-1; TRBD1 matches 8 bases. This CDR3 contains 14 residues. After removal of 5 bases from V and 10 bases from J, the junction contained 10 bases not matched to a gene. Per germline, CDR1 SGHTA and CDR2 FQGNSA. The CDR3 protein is CASSQDRAGGEQFF. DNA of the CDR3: TGTGCCAGCAGCCAGGACAGGGCGGGTGGAGAGCAGTTCTTC.

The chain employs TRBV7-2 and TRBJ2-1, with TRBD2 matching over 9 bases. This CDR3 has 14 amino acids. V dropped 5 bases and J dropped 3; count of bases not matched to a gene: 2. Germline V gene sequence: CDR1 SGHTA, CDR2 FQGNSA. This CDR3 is CASSTLAGYNEQFF. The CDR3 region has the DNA TGTGCCAGCAGCACACTAGCGGGCTACAATGAGCAGTTCTTC.

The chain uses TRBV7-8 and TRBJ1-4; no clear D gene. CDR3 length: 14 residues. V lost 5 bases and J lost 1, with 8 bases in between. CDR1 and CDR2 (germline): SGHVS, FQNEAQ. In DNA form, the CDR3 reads TGTGCCAGCAGCCCTAGCCTAACTAATGAAAAACTGTTTTTT. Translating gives CASSPSLTNEKLFF.

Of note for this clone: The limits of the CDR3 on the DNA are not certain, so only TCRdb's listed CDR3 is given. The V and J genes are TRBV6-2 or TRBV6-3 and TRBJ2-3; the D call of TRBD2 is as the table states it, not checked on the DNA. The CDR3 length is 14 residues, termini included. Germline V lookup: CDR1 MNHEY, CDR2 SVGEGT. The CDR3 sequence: CASSSSTAYDTQYF.

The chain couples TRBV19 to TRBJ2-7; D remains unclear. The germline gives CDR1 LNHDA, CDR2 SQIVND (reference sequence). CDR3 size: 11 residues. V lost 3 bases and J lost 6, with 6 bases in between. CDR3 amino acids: CASSISSEQYF. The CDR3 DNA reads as TGTGCCAGTAGTATTAGTTCCGAGCAGTACTTC.

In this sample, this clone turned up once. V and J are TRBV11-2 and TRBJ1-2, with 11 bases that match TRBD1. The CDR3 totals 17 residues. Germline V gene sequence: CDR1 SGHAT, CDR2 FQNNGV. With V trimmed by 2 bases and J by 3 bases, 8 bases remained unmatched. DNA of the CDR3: TGTGCCAGCAGCTTACTCCGGACAGGGGGCAGTCACTATGGCTACACCTTC. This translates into CASSLLRTGGSHYGYTF. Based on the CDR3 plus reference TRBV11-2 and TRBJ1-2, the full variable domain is EAGVAQSPRYKIIEKRQSVAFWCNPISGHATLYWYQQILGQGPKLLIQFQNNGVVDDSQLPKDRFSAERLKGVDSTLKIQPAKLEDSAVYLCASSLLRTGGSHYGYTFGSGTRLTVV.